This T cell receptor (beta chain) came from a study of T cell responses to AZD1222 COVID-19 vaccine. Study as a whole: The study pooled second doses at about 4 or about 12 weeks. General observations from the study: Spike-specific TCR breadth and depth rose after two AZD1222 doses. Mostly white British, mostly female donors; authors suggested clonal diversity may be underestimated. Reports indicate that nearly half of spike-specific TCRs are directed at unmutated variant regions.

Points on this clone: Its antigen is not identified.

Germline V CDR1 and CDR2: SGHDT, YYEEEE. The CDR3 extends over 16 amino acids. V was clipped by 1 base and J by 0 bases, with 8 bases between them. This table comes from immunoSEQ multiplex PCR, and its TCRdb copy is limited to in-frame clones, with some not included. The table shows 130,000 to 150,000 clones, with around nine tenths occurring only once. The rearrangement links TRBV5-6 to TRBJ1-6; D is uncertain. The specimen was peripheral blood, collected on day 0 of AZD1222 vaccination. The origin of this receptor is an adult in good health. CDR3 nucleotides: TGTGCCAGCAGCTTGAGTCTGAGCTCCTATAATTCACCCCTCCACTTT. As protein: CASSLSLSSYNSPLHF. The whole variable domain, filled in from reference TRBV5-6 and TRBJ1-6, reads DAGVTQSPTHLIKTRGQQVTLRCSPKSGHDTVSWYQQALGQGPQFIFQYYEEEERQRGNFPDRFSGHQFPNYSSELNVNALLLGDSALYLCASSLSLSSYNSPLHFGNGTRLTVT.